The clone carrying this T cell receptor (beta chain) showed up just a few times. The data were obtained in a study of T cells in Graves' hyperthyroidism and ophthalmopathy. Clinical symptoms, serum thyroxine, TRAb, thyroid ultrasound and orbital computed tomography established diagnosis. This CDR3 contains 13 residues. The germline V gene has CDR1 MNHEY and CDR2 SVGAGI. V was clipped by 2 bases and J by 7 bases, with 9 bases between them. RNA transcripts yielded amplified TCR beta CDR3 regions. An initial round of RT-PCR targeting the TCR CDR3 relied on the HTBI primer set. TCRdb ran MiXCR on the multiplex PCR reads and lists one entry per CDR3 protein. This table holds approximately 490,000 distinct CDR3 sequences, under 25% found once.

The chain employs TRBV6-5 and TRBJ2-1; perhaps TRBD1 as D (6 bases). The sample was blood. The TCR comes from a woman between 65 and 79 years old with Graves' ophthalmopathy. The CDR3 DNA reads TGTGCCAGCAGTTACCCACAGGGAAATGAGCAGTTCTTC. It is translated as CASSYPQGNEQFF.